The 16 T cell receptor beta chains reported below all come from one sample, sequenced in a study of T cell responses to AZD1222 COVID-19 vaccine. Here immunoSEQ multiplex PCR was the method, and the copy in TCRdb shows in-frame clones only, minus some. The table records 100,000 to 150,000 clones, around 83% of them present only once. The material was peripheral blood, obtained 28 days after the second AZD1222 dose. All receptors derive from an adult who received the AZD1222 COVID-19 vaccine.

The CDR3 loop reads CSVVSYPGQGAEYGYTF. The CDR3 DNA is TGCAGCGTTGTCAGTTACCCGGGACAGGGTGCGGAATATGGCTACACCTTC. This chain uses TRBV29-1 with TRBJ1-2, with TRBD1 identical over 9 bases. The V gene's germline CDR1 is SQVTM and CDR2 ANQGSEA. Trimming cost V 4 bases and J 5 bases; bases outside gene matches: 17. The CDR3 contains 17 residues. Filled out from reference TRBV29-1 and TRBJ1-2, the complete variable domain reads SAVISQKPSRDICQRGTSLTIQCQVDSQVTMMFWYRQQPGQSLTLIATANQGSEATYESGFVIDKFPISRPNLTFSTLTVSNMSPEDSSIYLCSVVSYPGQGAEYGYTFGSGTRLTVV.

This rearrangement joins TRBV9 to TRBJ1-2, with 9 bases identical to TRBD1. This CDR3 region has 16 residues. Trimming at V came to 5 bases and at J to 4 bases, leaving 12 bases not matched to a gene. Per germline, CDR1 SGDLS and CDR2 YYNGEE. CDR3 nucleotide sequence: TGTGCCAGCAGATCCTACGGGACAGGGAGAACCTATGGCTACACCTTC. It is translated as CASRSYGTGRTYGYTF.

In its sample, this clone was seen a few times. The V call is TRBV7-2, the J call TRBJ2-3, with 8 bases fitting TRBD2. The CDR3 has 16 amino acids. Trimming removed 4 bases from V and 0 bases from J; junction bases left unmatched: 6. In germline, CDR1 is SGHTA, CDR2 FQGNSA. This CDR3 reads CASSSGRLASTDTQYF. CDR3 in DNA: TGTGCCAGCAGCTCCGGGAGACTAGCGAGCACAGATACGCAGTATTTT.

The gene calls are TRBV2 and TRBJ2-7; maybe TRBD2 (6 bases). The CDR3 runs 14 residues. The V gene's germline CDR1 is SNHLY and CDR2 FYNNEI. Trimming stripped 4 bases from V and 3 bases from J, with 13 bases between. CDR3 in DNA: TGTGCCAGCAGTGCCCTAGCGTCGGACTACGAGCAGTACTTC. This encodes CASSALASDYEQYF.

Of note for this clone: Other nucleotide sequences from this sample produce the same CDR3. V gene TRBV9 combines with J gene TRBJ2-3, with D hard to call. CDR3 length: 13 residues. Looked up from germline, CDR1 is SGDLS and CDR2 is YYNGEE. Trimming took 0 bases from V and 0 from J, leaving 2 bases between them. The CDR3 is CASSVVSTDTQYF. CDR3 bases: TGTGCCAGCAGCGTAGTAAGCACAGATACGCAGTATTTT.

CDR3 bases: TGTGCCAGCAGTTTATACCCCCTCATCTACGAGCAGTACTTC. Translation gives CASSLYPLIYEQYF. V is TRBV27 and J is TRBJ2-7; D gene unclear. This CDR3 is 14 amino acids long. Germline V gene sequence: CDR1 MNHEY, CDR2 SMNVEV (reference sequence). V was trimmed by 1 base and J by 3 bases, leaving 10 bases between them.

The chain uses TRBV29-1 and TRBJ2-7; 8 bases match TRBD1. CDR1 and CDR2 from the germline V gene are SQVTM and ANQGSEA. Trimming took 6 bases from V and 4 from J; bases not matched to a gene: 8. The CDR3 length is 13 residues. The CDR3 sequence is CSVPTGAGYEQYF. Here the CDR3 DNA reads TGCAGCGTGCCGACAGGGGCCGGATACGAGCAGTACTTC.

This chain joins TRBV5-6 and TRBJ1-5, with D tentatively TRBD1 (6 bases). The germline V gene has CDR1 SGHDT and CDR2 YYEEEE. The CDR3 is 14 residues long. The V and J ends lost 4 bases and 6 bases respectively, with 14 bases between them. CDR3 in DNA: TGTGCCAGCAGCGCGCTCAGGGGAACTCAGCCCCAGCATTTT. It encodes CASSALRGTQPQHF.

The genes are TRBV2 and TRBJ1-2, with D unresolved. Germline-derived CDR1 and CDR2 are SNHLY and FYNNEI. V was trimmed by 3 bases and J by 4 bases, leaving 6 bases between them. The CDR3 spans 12 residues. CDR3 nucleotide sequence: TGTGCCAGCAGTGAGGGTAGCTATGGCTACACCTTC. As protein: CASSEGSYGYTF.

Points on this clone: At one of its ends the junction is not consistent with the germline gene, which may arise from a read error. The genes are TRBV19 and TRBJ1-1; a possible D gene is TRBD1 (6 bases). Per germline, CDR1 LNHDA and CDR2 SQIVND (reference sequence). This CDR3 spans 16 amino acids. In nucleotides, the CDR3 is TGTGCCAGTAGTTTAGAGAAAACAGGGTCGTTGACTGAAGCTTTCTTT. Amino acids: CASSLEKTGSLTEAFF.

The V gene is TRBV28, the J gene TRBJ1-2; D may be TRBD1 (6 bases). The CDR3 contains 12 residues. Trimming removed 7 bases from V and 2 bases from J, with 8 bases in between. CDR1 and CDR2 from the germline V gene are MDHEN and SYDVKM. Here the CDR3 DNA reads TGTGCCAGCACCGGGGGCAACTATGGCTACACCTTC. Protein sequence: CASTGGNYGYTF.

The V call is TRBV19, the J call TRBJ2-1; perhaps TRBD1 as D (5 bases). The V gene lost 10 bases and the J gene lost 2 bases, with 18 bases spanning the gap. Germline CDR1 and CDR2: LNHDA and SQIVND (reference sequence). This CDR3 contains 15 residues. The CDR3 spells CATRVPDRTYNEQFF. The CDR3 nucleotides read TGTGCCACTAGGGTCCCTGACAGAACCTACAATGAGCAGTTCTTC.

J is TRBJ1-2 and V is TRBV19, with 9 bases fitting TRBD1. The V gene end was trimmed by 4 bases and the J gene end by 7 bases; junction bases not matched to a gene: 4. Germline lookup yields CDR1 LNHDA and CDR2 SQIVND (reference sequence). The CDR3 is 13 residues long. The CDR3 sequence: CASSRGQGGGYTF. Here the CDR3 DNA reads TGTGCCAGTAGTAGGGGACAGGGCGGTGGCTACACCTTC.

The CDR3 nucleotides read TGTGCCAGCAGCTTAGTAGGGTGGTTGGGGACAGTGGCCTACGAGCAGTACTTC. Encoded protein: CASSLVGWLGTVAYEQYF. This chain uses TRBV7-2 with TRBJ2-7, with 7 bases matching TRBD1. The CDR3 runs 18 residues. After removal of 1 base from V and 2 bases from J, the junction contained 14 bases not matched to a gene. The germline gives CDR1 SGHTA, CDR2 FQGNSA. Looking up the rest from reference TRBV7-2 and TRBJ2-7 gives the full variable domain: GAGVSQSPSNKVTEKGKDVELRCDPISGHTALYWYRQSLGQGLEFLIYFQGNSAPDKSGLPSDRFSAERTGGSVSTLTIQRTQQEDSAVYLCASSLVGWLGTVAYEQYFGPGTRLTVT.

The chain couples TRBV27 to TRBJ2-7; TRBD1 might be the D (6 bases). CDR1 is MNHEY and CDR2 is SMNVEV in the germline V gene (reference sequence). The CDR3 runs to 14 residues. Trimming removed 1 base from V and 2 bases from J, with 9 bases in between. The CDR3 loop is CASSLLDRPYEQYF. The CDR3 coding sequence is TGTGCCAGCAGTTTATTGGACAGACCCTACGAGCAGTACTTC.

V gene TRBV3-1 (or the pseudogene TRBV3-2) combines with J gene TRBJ1-6, with D maybe TRBD1 (5 bases). CDR3 size: 15 residues. Germline V gene data show CDR1 as LGHDT and CDR2 as YNNKEL (reference sequence). V shed 0 bases and J shed 14 bases, with 17 bases lying between them. The CDR3 region is CASSQDASGTGTLHF. The DNA for the CDR3 is TGTGCCAGCAGCCAAGACGCTTCCGGGACGGGTACCCTCCACTTT.